A selection of T cell receptor beta chains follows, all from one sample in a study of cytomegalovirus exposure and HLA in healthy donors. Data came from immunoSEQ multiplex PCR; TCRdb stores just in-frame clones and leaves some out. This sample has around 200,000 clones; around 70% occur once, and the top ten carry around 3%. Sequenced sample: PBMCs. These receptors all stem from a man between 35 and 55 years old in good health and CMV-seropositive. CDR3s include the opening cysteine and the closing phenylalanine or tryptophan. The D gene is left open where the match is weak. Expanded clones get a size class; other rows say once, few or many, or leave the size out.

clone size: -
J gene: TRBJ1-3
D gene: TRBD1
V gene: TRBV19
CDR3 DNA: TGTGCCAGTAGTAGGCGGACAGGGCGTACTGGAAACACCATATATTTT
CDR3 protein: CASSRRTGRTGNTIYF

clone size: few
J gene: TRBJ2-7
D gene: TRBD1
V gene: TRBV2
CDR3 DNA: TGTGCCAGCGGCCCCCGAGGACAGGGCCCCTACGAGCAGTACTTC
CDR3 protein: CASGPRGQGPYEQYF

clone size: -
J gene: TRBJ2-2
D gene: TRBD1
V gene: TRBV6-1
CDR3 DNA: TGTGCCAGCAGTGAGACAGGGGGGGACACCGGGGAGCTGTTTTTT
CDR3 protein: CASSETGGDTGELFF

clone size: -
J gene: TRBJ2-1
D gene: TRBD1
V gene: TRBV29-1
CDR3 DNA: TGCAGCGCCTTGGACAGGGGCAATGAGCAGTTCTTC
CDR3 protein: CSALDRGNEQFF

clone size: once
J gene: TRBJ2-2
D gene: -
V gene: TRBV2
CDR3 DNA: TGTGCCAGCAGGGCCCCGGGACACGTGAACACCGGGGAGCTGTTTTTT
CDR3 protein: CASRAPGHVNTGELFF

clone size: -
J gene: TRBJ1-6
D gene: TRBD1
V gene: TRBV27
CDR3 DNA: TGTGCCAGCAGTTTGACAGGGTACTCACCCCTCCACTTT
CDR3 protein: CASSLTGYSPLHF

clone size: -
J gene: TRBJ2-5
D gene: TRBD2
V gene: TRBV5-4
CDR3 DNA: TGTGCCAGCAGCTTGGAGAATTCGGTACTAGCGGGGGTGAATCAAGAGACCCAGTACTTC
CDR3 protein: CASSLENSVLAGVNQETQYF

clone size: few
J gene: TRBJ1-3
D gene: -
V gene: TRBV5-1
CDR3 DNA: TGCGCCAGCAGCTCAGAAGGAAACACCATATATTTT
CDR3 protein: CASSSEGNTIYF

clone size: -
J gene: TRBJ2-3
D gene: -
V gene: TRBV7-9
CDR3 DNA: TGTGCCAGCAGCTCCGCGGCGGGGTTGGATACGCAGTATTTT
CDR3 protein: CASSSAAGLDTQYF

clone size: -
J gene: TRBJ2-5
D gene: TRBD2
V gene: TRBV15
CDR3 DNA: TGTGCCACCAGCAGAGTTGGTAGCGGGGTGGGACCGCGGACCCAGTACTTC
CDR3 protein: CATSRVGSGVGPRTQYF

clone size: -
J gene: TRBJ2-5
D gene: -
V gene: TRBV11-2
CDR3 DNA: TGTGCCAGCAGCTTAGATAACGTGGGCTCTAAAGAGACCCAGTACTTC
CDR3 protein: CASSLDNVGSKETQYF

clone size: -
J gene: TRBJ1-2
D gene: -
V gene: TRBV5-1
CDR3 DNA: TGCGCCAGCAGCTCTCGGACGGCTGAGCCCCCAGGGAACTATGGCTACCCCTTC
CDR3 protein: CASSSRTAEPPGNYGYPF

clone size: -
J gene: TRBJ1-5
D gene: -
V gene: TRBV7-2
CDR3 DNA: TGTGCCAGCAGCAACAGGGCTACTAGCAATCAGCCCCAGCATTTT
CDR3 protein: CASSNRATSNQPQHF

clone size: -
J gene: TRBJ1-1
D gene: -
V gene: TRBV4-1
CDR3 DNA: TGCGCCAGCAGCCAACACTCTGGAGGAACGACTGAAGCTTTCTTT
CDR3 protein: CASSQHSGGTTEAFF

clone size: -
J gene: TRBJ2-7
D gene: -
V gene: TRBV7-2
CDR3 DNA: TGTGCTTCGGGGGTTTACGAGCAGTACTTC
CDR3 protein: CASGVYEQYF

clone size: -
J gene: TRBJ1-2
D gene: -
V gene: TRBV7-9
CDR3 DNA: TGTGCCAGCAGCAAGGGACAAGGGTATGGCTACACCTTC
CDR3 protein: CASSKGQGYGYTF

clone size: -
J gene: TRBJ2-2
D gene: TRBD1
V gene: TRBV5-6
CDR3 DNA: TGTGCCAGCAGCAAGACAGGGTTGGACACCGGGGAGCTGTTTTTT
CDR3 protein: CASSKTGLDTGELFF

clone size: -
J gene: TRBJ2-2
D gene: TRBD1
V gene: TRBV7-3
CDR3 DNA: TGTGCCAGCAGCTTCTTGACAGGGGTCGGCGCCGGGGAGCTGTTTTTT
CDR3 protein: CASSFLTGVGAGELFF

clone size: many
J gene: TRBJ1-3
D gene: TRBD1
V gene: TRBV19
CDR3 DNA: TGTGCCAGTAGTGTCGGGACAGGGCTGCTCGGAAACACCATATATTTT
CDR3 protein: CASSVGTGLLGNTIYF

clone size: -
J gene: TRBJ2-3
D gene: TRBD2
V gene: TRBV5-4
CDR3 DNA: TGTGCCAGCAGCTCGCAAACGGAAGTGACTAGCGGAGTCACAGATACGCAGTATTTT
CDR3 protein: CASSSQTEVTSGVTDTQYF

clone size: -
J gene: TRBJ1-2
D gene: -
V gene: TRBV7-2
CDR3 DNA: TGTGCCAGCAGCTTAGCGCTCGGTAACTATGGCTACACCTTC
CDR3 protein: CASSLALGNYGYTF

clone size: -
J gene: TRBJ2-1
D gene: -
V gene: TRBV5-1
CDR3 DNA: TGCGCCAGCAGCTTGGGAGACAATAGCAATGAGCAGTTCTTC
CDR3 protein: CASSLGDNSNEQFF

clone size: -
J gene: TRBJ2-5
D gene: -
V gene: TRBV5-6
CDR3 DNA: TGTGCCAGCAGCTTTGGCGGAGGAGGTGAGCAGTACTTC
CDR3 protein: CASSFGGGGEQYF

clone size: -
J gene: TRBJ2-7
D gene: TRBD1
V gene: TRBV5-1
CDR3 DNA: TGCGCCAGCAGCATCGGGACAGGCAGCTCCTACGAGCAGTACTTC
CDR3 protein: CASSIGTGSSYEQYF

clone size: -
J gene: TRBJ2-3
D gene: TRBD1
V gene: TRBV5-6
CDR3 DNA: TGTGCCAGCAGCTTGGCCCCGGGACAGGGGACAGATACGCAGTATTTT
CDR3 protein: CASSLAPGQGTDTQYF

clone size: -
J gene: TRBJ1-3
D gene: TRBD1
V gene: TRBV10-3
CDR3 DNA: TGTGCCATCAGTGATACTGACAGGGGCTCTGGAAACACCATATATTTT
CDR3 protein: CAISDTDRGSGNTIYF

clone size: -
J gene: TRBJ2-5
D gene: TRBD2
V gene: TRBV5-6
CDR3 DNA: TGTGCCAGCAGCTTTGGCGGGGGGGGCGAGACCCAGTACTTC
CDR3 protein: CASSFGGGGETQYF

clone size: -
J gene: TRBJ2-3
D gene: -
V gene: TRBV10-3
CDR3 DNA: TGTGCCATCAGCCAAACAGGGCAGGTAGATACGCAGTATTTT
CDR3 protein: CAISQTGQVDTQYF

clone size: -
J gene: TRBJ1-2
D gene: TRBD1
V gene: TRBV19
CDR3 DNA: TGTGCCAGTAGCGGGACAGCTAACTATGGCTACACCTTC
CDR3 protein: CASSGTANYGYTF

clone size: -
J gene: TRBJ1-4
D gene: TRBD1
V gene: TRBV13
CDR3 DNA: TGTGCCAGCAGCTCGGGGACAGGGGCGACTAATGAAAAACTGTTTTTT
CDR3 protein: CASSSGTGATNEKLFF

clone size: few
J gene: TRBJ2-1
D gene: TRBD2
V gene: TRBV28
CDR3 DNA: TGTGCCAGCAGTTTGGGGGACGGGGGGGTGTACAATGAGCAGTTCTTC
CDR3 protein: CASSLGDGGVYNEQFF

clone size: -
J gene: TRBJ2-2
D gene: TRBD2
V gene: TRBV4-2
CDR3 DNA: TGTGCCAGCAGCCAAGAAAGACTAGCGGGCACCGGGGAGCTGTTTTTT
CDR3 protein: CASSQERLAGTGELFF

clone size: -
J gene: TRBJ2-7
D gene: -
V gene: TRBV6-5
CDR3 DNA: TGTGCCAGCAGTTACGGAGCGGGCCCTTCCTACGAGCAGTACTTC
CDR3 protein: CASSYGAGPSYEQYF

clone size: -
J gene: TRBJ2-3
D gene: -
V gene: TRBV7-3
CDR3 DNA: TGTGCCAGCAGCATAGTAGTCCGGGATACGCAGTATTTT
CDR3 protein: CASSIVVRDTQYF

clone size: -
J gene: TRBJ1-2
D gene: -
V gene: TRBV15
CDR3 DNA: TGTGCCACCAGCAGAGACGGGAGTTCCGGAGACTTC
CDR3 protein: CATSRDGSSGDF